These 14 T cell receptor beta chains were all obtained from the same sample, sequenced in a study of blood T cell repertoires in COVID-19. This table comes from immunoSEQ multiplex PCR, and its TCRdb copy is limited to in-frame clones, with some not included. Counted here are a few hundred thousand clones, around 85% occurring once; the ten biggest clones make up 0.75% to 0.95%. Sequencing was done on a sample of peripheral blood. Every receptor here comes from a human donor with COVID-19, enrolled during active disease. The donor label of this sample is uncertain.

CDR3 DNA sequence: TGTGCCAGCAGCTTAGAGAGACAAGAGACCCAGTACTTC. Protein: CASSLERQETQYF. The chain has TRBV11-2 and TRBJ2-5; D unclear. CDR3 length: 13 residues. The V gene's germline CDR1 is SGHAT and CDR2 FQNNGV. The V end lost 0 bases, the J end lost 2 bases, and 4 bases lay between the germline ends.

V and J are TRBV6-2 or TRBV6-3 and TRBJ2-1, with 12 bases matching TRBD2. V gave up 5 bases and J gave up 7 bases; unmatched junction bases: 3. This CDR3 spans 14 amino acids. Germline lookup yields CDR1 MNHEY and CDR2 SVGEGT. The CDR3 region is CASSGLAGTNEQFF. The CDR3 DNA reads as TGTGCCAGCAGTGGACTAGCGGGAACGAATGAGCAGTTCTTC.

V usage is TRBV30 and J usage is TRBJ1-4, with 8 nucleotides matching TRBD1. The CDR3 consists of 16 residues. V was pared by 0 bases and J by 8 bases, with 11 bases of the junction left unmatched. CDR1 GTSNPN and CDR2 SVGIG come from the germline V gene (reference sequence). For the CDR3, the DNA is TGTGCCTGGAGTGTAGGACAGGGAAGGTATAACGAAAAACTGTTTTTT. It translates to CAWSVGQGRYNEKLFF.

The chain is built from TRBV4-3 and TRBJ2-7, with D unresolved. The V end was cut by 2 bases, the J end by 7 bases, with 6 bases between. The germline V gene has CDR1 LGHNA and CDR2 YSLEER. This CDR3 region has 11 residues. In DNA form, the CDR3 reads TGCGCCAGCAGCCAAAACGGGGAGCAGTACTTC. Its translation: CASSQNGEQYF.

V and J are TRBV19 and TRBJ1-4; 7 bases map to TRBD1. Trimming at V came to 4 bases and at J to 8 bases, leaving 4 bases not matched to a gene. CDR3 length: 13 residues. Germline values: CDR1 LNHDA, CDR2 SQIVND (reference sequence). CDR3 coding DNA: TGTGCCAGTAGTAGTGACAGGGAGGAAAAACTGTTTTTT. Protein sequence: CASSSDREEKLFF.

This chain links TRBV10-1 with TRBJ2-1, with 13 positions matching TRBD2. The V gene end was trimmed by 10 bases and the J gene end by 5 bases; junction bases not matched to a gene: 8. The germline V gene has CDR1 WNHNN and CDR2 SYGVQD (reference sequence). The CDR3 is 15 residues long. In nucleotides, the CDR3 is TGCGCCACCGCCGGGACTAGCGGGAAGGACAATGAGCAGTTCTTC. It translates to CATAGTSGKDNEQFF.

This clone appeared a single time. The rearrangement links TRBV29-1 to TRBJ1-4, with 8 nucleotides matching TRBD1. V dropped 8 bases and J dropped 7; count of bases not matched to a gene: 9. This CDR3 is 13 amino acids long. Germline CDR1 is SQVTM and CDR2 is ANQGSEA. CDR3 nucleotides: TGCAGCTTAATGACAGGGGTGGGTGAAAAACTGTTTTTT. Translating gives CSLMTGVGEKLFF.

The V and J genes are TRBV10-2 and TRBJ1-1, with a tentative D call TRBD1 (6 bases). The V gene's germline CDR1 is WSHSY and CDR2 SAAADI. This CDR3 has 14 amino acids. V dropped 0 bases and J dropped 3 bases, with 8 bases sitting between them. The CDR3: CASSESEGDTEAFF. The CDR3 DNA is TGCGCCAGCAGTGAGTCTGAGGGGGACACTGAAGCTTTCTTT.

The V and J genes are TRBV6-6 and TRBJ1-1; D remains ambiguous. The CDR3 extends over 13 amino acids. The germline V gene has CDR1 MNHNY and CDR2 SVGAGI (reference sequence). V was clipped by 7 bases and J by 1 base, with 10 bases between them. This chain's CDR3 is CASIAAANTEAFF. The CDR3 DNA follows: TGTGCCAGCATTGCGGCAGCGAACACTGAAGCTTTCTTT.

This clone was seen once. A read error may account for a junction end that differs from germline. The chain uses TRBV7-7 and TRBJ2-1; TRBD2 matches at 8 bases. Germline CDR1 and CDR2: SSHAT and FNYEAQ (reference sequence). The CDR3 totals 16 residues. CDR3 in amino acids: CASSLAPSGSINEQFF. CDR3 in DNA: TGTGCTAGCAGCCTAGCCCCAAGCGGGAGTATAAATGAGCAGTTCTTC.

The chain has TRBV7-2 and TRBJ1-1; D not certain. V lost 1 base, J lost 0 bases, and 9 bases lay in between. CDR1 is SGHTA, CDR2 FQGNSA, per germline. CDR3 length: 15 amino acids. CDR3 region: CASSLGWGVNTEAFF. The CDR3, as DNA: TGTGCCAGCAGCTTAGGGTGGGGAGTGAACACTGAAGCTTTCTTT.

The rearrangement links TRBV14 to TRBJ2-7, with 11 bases aligning to TRBD2. V shed 3 bases and J 9 bases; nucleotides not matched to a gene: 7. The CDR3 loop spans 14 amino acids. CDR1 is SGHDN and CDR2 is FVKESK in the germline V gene. CDR3 in DNA: TGTGCCAGCAGCCAGGCAACTAGCGGGAGTTGGCAGTACTTC. Protein: CASSQATSGSWQYF.

The V gene is TRBV28, the J gene TRBJ2-6, with TRBD1 matching 8 bases. The CDR3 length is 16 residues. The V segment lost 6 bases and the J segment 1 base; nucleotides outside the gene matches: 5. In germline, CDR1 is MDHEN, CDR2 SYDVKM. The CDR3 protein is CASSPRTGSGANVLTF. In DNA, the CDR3 is TGTGCCAGCAGCCCCAGGACAGGGTCTGGGGCCAACGTCCTGACTTTC.

The sample holds a few counts of this clone. Compared with germline, one end of the junction differs, possibly owing to a read error. This sequence joins TRBV7-8 and TRBJ2-1; TRBD1 agrees at 8 bases. CDR3 size: 10 residues. CDR1 is SGHVS, CDR2 FQNEAQ, per germline. The chain's CDR3 is CASGPGQAIF. Here the CDR3 DNA reads TGTGCCAGCGGGCCGGGACAGGCGATCTTC.